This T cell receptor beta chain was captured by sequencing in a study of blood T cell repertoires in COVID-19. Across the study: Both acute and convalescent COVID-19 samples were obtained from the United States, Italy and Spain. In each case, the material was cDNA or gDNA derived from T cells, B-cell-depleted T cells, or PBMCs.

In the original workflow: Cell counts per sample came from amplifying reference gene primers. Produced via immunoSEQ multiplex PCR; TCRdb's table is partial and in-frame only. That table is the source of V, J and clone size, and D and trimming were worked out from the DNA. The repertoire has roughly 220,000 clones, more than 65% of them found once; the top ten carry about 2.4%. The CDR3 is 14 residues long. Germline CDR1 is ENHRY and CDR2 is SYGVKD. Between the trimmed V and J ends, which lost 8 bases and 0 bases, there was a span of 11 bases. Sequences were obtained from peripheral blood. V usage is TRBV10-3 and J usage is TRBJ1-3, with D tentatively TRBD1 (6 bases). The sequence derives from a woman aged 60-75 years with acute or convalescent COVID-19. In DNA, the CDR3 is TGTGCCATCTGGGGGCCAGACTCTGGAAACACCATATATTTT. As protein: CAIWGPDSGNTIYF.